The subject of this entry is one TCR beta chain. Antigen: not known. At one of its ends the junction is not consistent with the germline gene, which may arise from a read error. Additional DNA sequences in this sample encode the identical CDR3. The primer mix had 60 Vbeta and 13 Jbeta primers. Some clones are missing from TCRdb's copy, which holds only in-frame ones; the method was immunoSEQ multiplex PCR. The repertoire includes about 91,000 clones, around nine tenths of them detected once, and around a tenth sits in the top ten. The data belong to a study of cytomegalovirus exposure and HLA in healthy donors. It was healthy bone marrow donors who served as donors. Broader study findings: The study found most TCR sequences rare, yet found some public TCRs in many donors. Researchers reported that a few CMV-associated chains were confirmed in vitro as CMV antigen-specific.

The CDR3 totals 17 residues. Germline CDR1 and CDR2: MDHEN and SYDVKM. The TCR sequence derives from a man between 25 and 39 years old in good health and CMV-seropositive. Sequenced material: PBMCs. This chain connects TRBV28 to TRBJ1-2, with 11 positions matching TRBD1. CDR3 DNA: TGTGCCAGCAGGGGAGGACAGGGGGCCTGGAGTAACTACGGCTACACCTTC. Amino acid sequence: CASRGGQGAWSNYGYTF.